The 8 T cell receptor beta chains below were found in one sample sequenced in a study of CXCR3-negative and CXCR3-positive naive CD8 T cells (dated by TCRdb to about 2019). The sequencing machine was a NextSeq 550. The Human TCR Profiling Kit (MiLaboratory) was used to prepare UMI-labeled 5' RACE TRB cDNA libraries. TCRdb reprocessed the reads and assigns one entry to each CDR3 protein sequence, leaving out DNA. The sample's clone listing holds about 80,000 distinct CDR3 sequences. The ten biggest clones cover approximately 1.4% of the sample. Sequencing was done on a sample of naive CXCR3- CD8+ T cells from blood. Explained via the paper, the cell subset or site label denotes: CD45RO-CCR7+CD27+CD95- naive CD8+ T cells lacking CXCR3 (TNR3-). The source of these receptors is a human donor in good health. Some clones in this sample may be carry-over from other donors' samples.

Here the CDR3 reads CSARDLREQYF. V usage is TRBV20-1 and J usage is TRBJ2-7; absent DNA, TCRdb's TRBD1 call cannot be checked. Germline V gene lookup returns CDR1 DFQATT and CDR2 SNEGSKA (reference sequence). The CDR3 runs 11 residues.

This chain uses TRBV29-1 with TRBJ2-7; without DNA, the TCRdb call of TRBD1 cannot be checked. Germline assignment: CDR1 SQVTM and CDR2 ANQGSEA. The CDR3 covers 12 residues. The CDR3 loop reads CSAGQGANEQYF.

The V and J genes are TRBV7-6 and TRBJ1-5. Germline V CDR1 and CDR2: SGHVS, FNYEAQ. The CDR3 contains 14 residues. The CDR3 loop reads CASSSHPGNQPQHF.

The chain links TRBV12-3 or TRBV12-4 to TRBJ2-7; absent DNA, TCRdb's TRBD1 call cannot be checked. This CDR3 contains 14 residues. CDR3: CASTLGRGSYEQYF.

The J gene is TRBJ2-7, the V gene TRBV28; TCRdb's D call of TRBD1 is untestable without DNA. CDR1 is MDHEN and CDR2 is SYDVKM in the germline V gene. The CDR3 spans 16 residues. The CDR3 reads CASSPFRGRGDYEQYF. Drawing the rest from reference TRBV28 and TRBJ2-7, the complete variable domain is DVKVTQSSRYLVKRTGEKVFLECVQDMDHENMFWYRQDPGLGLRLIYFSYDVKMKEKGDIPEGYSVSREKKERFSLILESASTNQTSMYLCASSPFRGRGDYEQYFGPGTRLTVT.

CDR3: CASSLLSGGPNEQFF. The chain uses TRBV7-3 and TRBJ2-1; the TCRdb call, TRBD2, lacks DNA for checking. The CDR3 has 15 amino acids. Germline V CDR1 and CDR2: SGHTA, FQGTGA.

J is TRBJ2-7 and V is TRBV7-7; as DNA is missing, the TRBD1 call by TCRdb cannot be tested. This CDR3 is built from 17 residues. Germline V CDR1 and CDR2: SSHAT, FNYEAQ (reference sequence). The CDR3 is CASSFLRPGRDIYEQYF. The complete variable domain, with remaining parts taken from reference TRBV7-7 and TRBJ2-7, reads GAGVSQSPRYKVTKRGQDVTLRCDPISSHATLYWYQQALGQGPEFLTYFNYEAQPDKSGLPSDRFSAERPEGSISTLTIQRTEQRDSAMYRCASSFLRPGRDIYEQYFGPGTRLTVT.

The gene calls are TRBV29-1 and TRBJ2-7; TCRdb proposes TRBD2, but this gene call is untestable without DNA. The CDR3 length is 11 residues. Germline loops: CDR1 SQVTM, CDR2 ANQGSEA. CDR3 protein: CSVERVGEQYF.